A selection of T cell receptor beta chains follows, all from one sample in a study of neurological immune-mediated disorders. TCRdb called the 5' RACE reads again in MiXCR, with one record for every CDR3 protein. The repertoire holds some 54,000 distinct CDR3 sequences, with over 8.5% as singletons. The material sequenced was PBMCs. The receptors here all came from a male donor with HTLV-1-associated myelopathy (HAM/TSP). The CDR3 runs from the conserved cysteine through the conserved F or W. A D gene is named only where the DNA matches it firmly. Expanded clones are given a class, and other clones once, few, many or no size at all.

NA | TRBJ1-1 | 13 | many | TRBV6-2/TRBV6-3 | CASSYRGNTEAFF | TGTGCCAGCAGTTACCGGGGGAACACTGAAGCTTTCTTT
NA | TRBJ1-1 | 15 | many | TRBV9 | CASSVQGKMNTEAFF | TGTGCCAGCAGCGTACAGGGCAAAATGAACACTGAAGCTTTCTTT
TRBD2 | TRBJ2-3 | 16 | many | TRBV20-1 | CSARDLAGGLLSFRYF | TGCAGTGCTAGAGATTTAGCGGGGGGGCTCTTGAGTTTTCGGTATTTT
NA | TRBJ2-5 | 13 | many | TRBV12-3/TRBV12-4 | CASRDDQGGTQYF | TGTGCCAGCAGGGATGATCAGGGAGGGACCCAGTACTTC
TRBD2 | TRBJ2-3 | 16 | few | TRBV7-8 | CASGTSGRSYTDTQYF | TGTGCCAGCGGAACTAGCGGGAGGTCTTACACAGATACGCAGTATTTT
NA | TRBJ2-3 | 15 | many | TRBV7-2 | CASSSRGPSTDTQYF | TGTGCCAGCAGCTCGCGGGGCCCTAGCACAGATACGCAGTATTTT
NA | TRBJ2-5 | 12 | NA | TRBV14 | CASSWQGETQYF | TGTGCCAGCAGCTGGCAGGGGGAGACCCAGTACTTC
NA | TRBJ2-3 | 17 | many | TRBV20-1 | CSASSLRWLESTDTQYF | TGCAGTGCCTCCTCCCTTAGGTGGCTCGAGAGCACAGATACGCAGTATTTT
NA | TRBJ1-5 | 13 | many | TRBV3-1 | CASSQWTDQPQHF | TGTGCCAGCAGCCAATGGACGGATCAGCCCCAGCATTTT
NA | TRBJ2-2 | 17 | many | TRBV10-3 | CAILRFVGGPNTGELFF | TGTGCCATCCTACGGTTCGTCGGGGGCCCAAACACCGGGGAGCTGTTTTTT
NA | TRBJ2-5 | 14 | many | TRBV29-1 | CSVEVTRPQETQYF | TGCAGCGTTGAGGTGACCCGTCCCCAAGAGACCCAGTACTTC
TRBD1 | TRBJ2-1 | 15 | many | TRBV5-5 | CASSSAGGSDNEQFF | TGTGCCAGCAGCTCAGCAGGGGGCTCGGACAATGAGCAGTTCTTC
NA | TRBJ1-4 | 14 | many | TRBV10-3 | CAISESEGGYRLFF | TGTGCCATCAGTGAGTCGGAAGGGGGGTACCGTCTGTTTTTT
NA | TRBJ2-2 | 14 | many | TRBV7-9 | CASSLALGTGELFF | TGTGCCAGCAGCTTAGCGCTCGGCACCGGGGAGCTGTTTTTT
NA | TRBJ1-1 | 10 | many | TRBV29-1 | CSAWNTEAFF | TGCAGCGCATGGAACACTGAAGCTTTCTTT
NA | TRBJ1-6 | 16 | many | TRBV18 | CASSPFRGDYNSPLHF | TGTGCCAGCTCACCATTCCGGGGAGACTATAATTCACCCCTCCACTTT
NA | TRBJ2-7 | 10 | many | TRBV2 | CASSELEQYF | TGTGCCAGCAGTGAGCTCGAGCAGTACTTC
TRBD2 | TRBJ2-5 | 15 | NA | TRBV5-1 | CASTSWGGMGETQYF | TGCGCCAGCACTTCGTGGGGAGGGATGGGAGAGACCCAGTACTTC
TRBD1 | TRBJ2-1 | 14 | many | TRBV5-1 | CASRPGQVMGEQFF | TGCGCCAGCAGACCGGGACAGGTCATGGGTGAGCAGTTCTTC
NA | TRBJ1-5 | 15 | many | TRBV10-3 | CAISAGPAANQPQHF | TGTGCCATCAGTGCAGGCCCAGCGGCCAATCAGCCCCAGCATTTT
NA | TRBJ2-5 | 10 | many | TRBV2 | CASREETQYF | TGTGCCAGCAGGGAAGAGACCCAGTACTTC
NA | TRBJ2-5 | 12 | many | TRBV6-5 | CASSPHRETQYF | TGTGCCAGCAGTCCCCACAGGGAGACCCAGTACTTC
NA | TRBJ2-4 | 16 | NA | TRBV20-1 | CSARLEGAPAKNIQYF | TGCAGTGCTAGATTGGAGGGGGCTCCAGCCAAAAACATTCAGTACTTC
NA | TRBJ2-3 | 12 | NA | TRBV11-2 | CASSSTGDTQYF | TGTGCCAGCAGCTCCACGGGAGATACGCAGTATTTT
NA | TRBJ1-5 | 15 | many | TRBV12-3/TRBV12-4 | CASSLDGGGAQPQHF | TGTGCCAGCAGTTTAGACGGGGGGGGCGCGCAGCCCCAGCATTTT
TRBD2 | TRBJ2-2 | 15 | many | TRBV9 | CASRLAGTGTGELFF | TGTGCCAGCAGGCTAGCGGGGACGGGTACCGGGGAGCTGTTTTTT
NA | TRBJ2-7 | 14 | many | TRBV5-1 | CASSLLLDTYEQYF | TGCGCCAGCAGCTTGTTACTAGACACCTACGAGCAGTACTTC
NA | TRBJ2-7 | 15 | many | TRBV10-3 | CAISETQLETYEQYF | TGTGCCATCAGTGAGACCCAACTAGAGACCTACGAGCAGTACTTC
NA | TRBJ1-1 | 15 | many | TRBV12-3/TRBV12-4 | CASSLVAGLNTEAFF | TGTGCCAGCAGTTTGGTTGCAGGGCTGAACACTGAAGCTTTCTTT
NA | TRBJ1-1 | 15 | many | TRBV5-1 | CASSLVRGGNTEAFF | TGCGCCAGCAGCTTGGTTCGGGGGGGGAACACTGAAGCTTTCTTT
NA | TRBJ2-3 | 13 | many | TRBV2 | CASSEEVTDTQYF | TGTGCCAGCAGTGAAGAGGTTACAGATACGCAGTATTTT
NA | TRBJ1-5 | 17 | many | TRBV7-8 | CASSFLPPTVTNQPQHF | TGTGCCAGCAGCTTCCTTCCCCCGACCGTTACGAATCAGCCCCAGCATTTT
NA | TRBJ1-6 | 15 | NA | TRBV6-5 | CASRDGISSNSPLHF | TGTGCCAGCAGAGATGGCATCTCCTCAAATTCACCCCTCCACTTT
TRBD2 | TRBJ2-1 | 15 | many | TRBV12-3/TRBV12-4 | CASNTGLAGFNEQFF | TGTGCCAGCAACACGGGACTAGCGGGATTCAATGAGCAGTTCTTC
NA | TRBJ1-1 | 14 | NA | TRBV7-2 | CASSLMRGATEAFF | TGTGCCAGCAGCTTAATGAGGGGCGCGACTGAAGCTTTCTTT
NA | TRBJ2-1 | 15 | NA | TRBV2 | CASSHRDKEWNEQFF | TGTGCCAGCAGTCACCGGGACAAGGAGTGGAATGAGCAGTTCTTC
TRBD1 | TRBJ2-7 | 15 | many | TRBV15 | CATSRVRQGAGRQYF | TGTGCCACCAGCAGGGTGAGACAGGGGGCTGGTCGGCAGTACTTC
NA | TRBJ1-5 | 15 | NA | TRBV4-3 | CASSQEWGGNQPQHF | TGCGCCAGCAGCCAAGAATGGGGAGGCAATCAGCCCCAGCATTTT
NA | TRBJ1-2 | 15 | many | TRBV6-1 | CATHSQSLYEYGYTF | TGTGCCACCCACAGCCAATCGCTCTATGAATATGGCTACACCTTC
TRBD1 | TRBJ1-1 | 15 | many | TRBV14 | CASSLRTGRNTEAFF | TGTGCCAGCAGTCTCAGGACAGGGCGGAACACTGAAGCTTTCTTT
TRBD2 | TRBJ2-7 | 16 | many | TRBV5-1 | CASSLTVGRGGLEQYF | TGCGCCAGCAGCCTGACGGTGGGTCGGGGGGGCCTCGAGCAGTACTTC
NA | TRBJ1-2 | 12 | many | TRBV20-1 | CSARDNLYGYTF | TGCAGTGCTAGGGATAATTTATATGGCTACACCTTC
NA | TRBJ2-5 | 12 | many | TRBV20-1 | CSARGVGETQYF | TGCAGTGCTAGAGGGGTTGGAGAGACCCAGTACTTC
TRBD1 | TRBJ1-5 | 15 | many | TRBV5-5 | CASSSGTGVNQPQHF | TGTGCCAGCAGTTCCGGGACAGGGGTGAATCAGCCCCAGCATTTT
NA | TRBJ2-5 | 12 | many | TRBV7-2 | CASSPPQETQYF | TGTGCCAGCAGCCCGCCTCAAGAGACCCAGTACTTC